The TCR beta chain described here comes from a study of T-cell memory formation after mild COVID-19. This CDR3 has 13 amino acids. The germline CDR1 and CDR2 sequences are LNHNV and YYDKDF (reference sequence). Trimming left V 9 bases short and J 0 bases short, with 9 bases between. Study findings and constraints: Pre-infection memory already had some responding clones, implying cross-reactive memory joined. Contracting clones from day 15 to 85 showed balanced CD4/CD8; later expanders favored CD4+. Second-wave clones reaching peak frequency on day 37 lacked confirmed SARS-CoV-2 specificity.

About this clonotype itself: The antigen is not known.

cDNA libraries for TCR alpha and TCR beta, carrying sample barcodes and UMIs, came from 5'RACE with constant-segment primers. TCRdb reprocessed the 5' RACE reads via MiXCR and lists one record per CDR3 protein. The sample has roughly 300,000 distinct CDR3 sequences, roughly 13% seen once. The chain is built from TRBV15 and TRBJ1-3; possible D gene TRBD1, 5 bases. This sequence originates from a man aged 18 to 29 who had mild COVID-19 (a few samples of this study predate the infection). Cell type and time point are not known. The sequenced sample was PBMCs or a T cell subset sorted from them (not recorded which). The CDR3: CATTDPSGNTIYF. The CDR3 DNA follows: TGTGCCACGACAGATCCCTCTGGAAACACCATATATTTT. Full variable domain (remainder filled in from reference TRBV15 and TRBJ1-3): DAMVIQNPRYQVTQFGKPVTLSCSQTLNHNVMYWYQQKSSQAPKLLFHYYDKDFNNEADTPDNFQSRRPNTSFCFLDIRSPGLGDTAMYLCATTDPSGNTIYFGEGSWLTVV.